This paragraph covers one T cell receptor (beta chain) sequence. It lacks a known antigen. No qualities accompany the bases; no much larger clone lies one base away. V ends up 7 bases short and J 1 base short, with an unmatched junction base count of 9. CDR1 and CDR2 were assigned from the germline V gene as SQVTM and ANQGSEA. Including the terminal cysteine and phenylalanine, the CDR3 comprises 15 residues. The kept DNA is CDR3 alone, 45 bases in frame from the first base. The data belong to a study of blood T cell repertoires in COVID-19 (TCRdb year 2020). Notes on the research overall: Collaborator samples came from the United States, Italy and Spain and covered acute and convalescent phases of COVID-19. Deeply sampled blood TCRbeta repertoires from subjects exposed to, actively infected with, or recovered from COVID-19 were included in the dataset. The repertoires were released in a freely available public database meant as a resource for research on the immune response to SARS-CoV-2. The samples were drawn from two sources: the first 160 participants of the ongoing ImmuneRACE study, and 1,200 or so subjects contributed by 6 global collaborators. HLA class I and class II types, where available, came from metadata supplied by the sample provider rather than from assay-based typing. Sample metadata almost always included a de-identified subject ID, COVID-19 status, age in years and sex. The prospective study material was composed of cDNA or gDNA derived from T cells, B-cell-depleted T cells, or PBMCs. Results the study describes overall, beyond this receptor: The quantity of clinical and demographic metadata differed by source and by participant and was supplied without curation.

Whole blood was collected in K2EDTA tubes by collaborating institutions according to the institutions' own protocols. For TCRbeta analysis, collaborators shipped samples in one of three forms: frozen whole blood, isolated PBMCs, or DNA extracted from either of those sample types. The immunoSEQ Assay, a bias-controlled multiplex PCR, was used to amplify TCRbeta CDR3 regions from genomic DNA. From the authors' description of their analysis: Within the assay, amplification of reference gene primers was used to estimate how many nucleated cells each sample contained. Sequence reads were collapsed and filtered to measure the absolute abundance of every unique TCRbeta CDR3 rearrangement. Productive Simpson clonality was computed per sample as the square root of Simpson's diversity index over productive rearrangements. TCRdb took this table from immuneACCESS and kept in-frame rearrangements with V and J called. Such tables lack part of the clones; where checked against another copy, unresolved V genes explain under half of the gap, and the rest is unexplained. V, J and clone size are those of that table, while D and trimming were read from the DNA. The sample yields about 260,000 clones; approximately 82% were counted once. The top ten constitute approximately 1.9% of the sample.

Sequencing used peripheral blood. The chain is made from TRBV29-1 and TRBJ2-2, with TRBD2 matching 7 junction bases. The sequence came from a woman older than 75 with acute or convalescent COVID-19. DNA sequence: TGCAGCGCTCTTGGGGGGAGGGAGAACACCGGGGAGCTGTTTTTT. It specifies CSALGGRENTGELFF.